A selection of T cell receptor beta chains follows, all from one sample in a study of T cell responses to AZD1222 COVID-19 vaccine. The assay was immunoSEQ multiplex PCR, and TCRdb's table has in-frame clones only and misses some. The table lists 90,000 to 150,000 clones, 80% to 95% of them singletons. The sequencing here drew on peripheral blood, taken on day 0 of AZD1222 vaccination. All receptors derive from an adult in good health. CDR3s include the opening cysteine and the closing phenylalanine or tryptophan. The order of the fields is CDR3 protein, V gene, J gene, clone size. Not all rows give a size; the values are once, few, many and, for expanded clones, a class.

cdr3_aa: CAWRRDRVRTGELFF
v_call: TRBV30
j_call: TRBJ2-2
clone_size: .

cdr3_aa: CASSFEGGDTQYF
v_call: TRBV7-2
j_call: TRBJ2-3
clone_size: .

cdr3_aa: CASSTLPGSEAFF
v_call: TRBV5-4
j_call: TRBJ1-1
clone_size: .

cdr3_aa: CASSPQWTGPNTGELFF
v_call: TRBV28
j_call: TRBJ2-2
clone_size: .

cdr3_aa: CVAAGTVNYNSPLHF
v_call: TRBV6-5
j_call: TRBJ1-6
clone_size: .

cdr3_aa: CASSPGQNNEKLFF
v_call: TRBV5-1
j_call: TRBJ1-4
clone_size: .

cdr3_aa: CASSSPGLATEQFF
v_call: TRBV19
j_call: TRBJ2-1
clone_size: once

cdr3_aa: CSHPGPYGYTF
v_call: TRBV20-1
j_call: TRBJ1-2
clone_size: .

cdr3_aa: CASSFPTGGTEKLFF
v_call: TRBV5-6
j_call: TRBJ1-4
clone_size: .

cdr3_aa: CASSLAQGKNSPLHF
v_call: TRBV5-4
j_call: TRBJ1-6
clone_size: .

cdr3_aa: CASSSLAGNIQYF
v_call: TRBV12-3/TRBV12-4
j_call: TRBJ2-4
clone_size: .

cdr3_aa: CASSESGPGDEKLFF
v_call: TRBV7-3
j_call: TRBJ1-4
clone_size: .

cdr3_aa: CASSFDRAGNTIYF
v_call: TRBV5-4
j_call: TRBJ1-3
clone_size: once

cdr3_aa: CASSGLELFF
v_call: TRBV28
j_call: TRBJ1-4
clone_size: once

cdr3_aa: CASHTGGASYEQYF
v_call: TRBV28
j_call: TRBJ2-7
clone_size: .

cdr3_aa: CASSLFGGVAGGRPEQYF
v_call: TRBV7-2
j_call: TRBJ2-7
clone_size: .

cdr3_aa: CASSERGGLSYEQYF
v_call: TRBV6-1
j_call: TRBJ2-7
clone_size: .

cdr3_aa: CASRRGTQDTEAFF
v_call: TRBV19
j_call: TRBJ1-1
clone_size: .

cdr3_aa: CASSLTSSYEQYF
v_call: TRBV5-1
j_call: TRBJ2-7
clone_size: .

cdr3_aa: CAWSVGSGVNYGYTF
v_call: TRBV30
j_call: TRBJ1-2
clone_size: .

cdr3_aa: CASSLRAPTSGGDEQFF
v_call: TRBV27
j_call: TRBJ2-1
clone_size: .

cdr3_aa: CASSPQVGPQHF
v_call: TRBV18
j_call: TRBJ1-5
clone_size: few

cdr3_aa: CASSYGTVNSGNTIYF
v_call: TRBV6-5
j_call: TRBJ1-3
clone_size: .

cdr3_aa: CASSLRASGTGGKNTEAFF
v_call: TRBV7-2
j_call: TRBJ1-1
clone_size: .

cdr3_aa: CASSGRADSPLHF
v_call: TRBV2
j_call: TRBJ1-6
clone_size: .

cdr3_aa: CASSLVGSGELFF
v_call: TRBV5-1
j_call: TRBJ2-2
clone_size: .

cdr3_aa: CASSLGGGDQPQHF
v_call: TRBV13
j_call: TRBJ1-5
clone_size: few

cdr3_aa: CASSGGLAGAREQFF
v_call: TRBV5-1
j_call: TRBJ2-1
clone_size: .

cdr3_aa: CASSIWTGDQPQHF
v_call: TRBV19
j_call: TRBJ1-5
clone_size: .